One sample yielded the 20 T cell receptor beta chains listed below, sequenced in a study of blood T cell repertoires in COVID-19. Sequenced by immunoSEQ multiplex PCR; TCRdb stores in-frame clones only, minus some. The sample records roughly 160,000 clones, about 85% being singletons. The sample was peripheral blood. These receptors originate from a woman aged 45-65 years with COVID-19, enrolled during active disease.

The chain has TRBV7-9 and TRBJ1-3, with TRBD1 matching over 8 bases. Germline CDR1 SEHNR, CDR2 FQNEAQ (reference sequence). The CDR3 length is 15 residues. V shed 5 bases, J shed 0 bases, and the junction held 3 bases outside the gene matches. CDR3 bases: TGTGCCAGCAGCCCGGGGACAGGCTCTGGAAACACCATATATTTT. Translation gives CASSPGTGSGNTIYF.

V usage is TRBV7-6 and J usage is TRBJ1-1; maybe TRBD1 (5 bases). The CDR3 is 15 residues long. V lost 1 base to trimming and J lost 2 bases, with 11 bases between them. CDR1 and CDR2 (germline): SGHVS, FNYEAQ. This CDR3 reads CASSLDVRVNTEAFF. The CDR3 coding sequence is TGTGCCAGCAGCTTAGATGTCAGGGTAAACACTGAAGCTTTCTTT.

V gene TRBV19 combines with J gene TRBJ1-2; the D gene is possibly TRBD1 (6 bases). Germline V gives CDR1 LNHDA, CDR2 SQIVND (reference sequence). The CDR3 spans 14 residues. Trimming took 4 bases from V and 4 from J, leaving 13 bases between them. The CDR3 DNA follows: TGTGCCAGTAGTACCGCCCGGACAGTCTATGGCTACACCTTC. Its translation is CASSTARTVYGYTF.

The rearrangement uses TRBV2 and TRBJ2-6; D unclear. CDR3 size: 12 residues. Trimming shortened V by 6 bases and J by 4 bases, and 4 bases separated the two germline ends. In germline, CDR1 is SNHLY, CDR2 FYNNEI. CDR3 nucleotide sequence: TGTGCCAGCAGACAGGGGGCCAACGTCCTGACTTTC. This encodes CASRQGANVLTF.

Of note for this clone: The junction and the germline gene differ at one end; a read error may be behind it. This rearrangement joins TRBV6-5 to TRBJ2-5; no firm D call. The CDR3 spans 15 residues. CDR1 MNHEY and CDR2 SVGAGI come from the germline V gene. In nucleotides, the CDR3 is TGTGCCAGCAGTGACTCGCCTAGATCACAAGAGACCCAGTACTTC. It is translated as CASSDSPRSQETQYF.

This chain links TRBV18 with TRBJ2-6, with 7 positions matching TRBD1. This CDR3 contains 15 residues. Losses at the gene ends were 1 base for V and 4 bases for J; bases not matched to a gene: 1. Per germline, CDR1 KGHSH and CDR2 LQKENI. The CDR3 coding sequence is TGTGCCAGCTCACCACAGGGGGCCGGGGCCAACGTCCTGACTTTC. Amino acid sequence: CASSPQGAGANVLTF.

The rearrangement joins TRBV27 to TRBJ2-3, with 8 nucleotides matching TRBD1. The J segment lost 3 bases and the V segment lost 4 bases, leaving 9 bases of the junction unmatched. The germline V gene has CDR1 MNHEY and CDR2 SMNVEV (reference sequence). The CDR3 length is 16 residues. The CDR3 coding sequence is TGTGCCAGCAGTTCGTGGACAGGGCAATCAACAGATACGCAGTATTTT. Translating it yields CASSSWTGQSTDTQYF.

The chain links TRBV28 to TRBJ2-1; possibly TRBD2 for D (6 bases). The CDR3 runs 13 residues. Trimming pared 3 bases from V and 6 bases from J, leaving 9 bases between. Germline lookup yields CDR1 MDHEN and CDR2 SYDVKM. CDR3 sequence: CASSFRGTNEQFF. CDR3 DNA: TGTGCCAGCAGTTTTCGCGGGACCAATGAGCAGTTCTTC.

The V and J genes are TRBV6-5 and TRBJ1-3; a weak D match, TRBD1 (5 bases). The CDR3 length is 16 residues. The germline gives CDR1 MNHEY, CDR2 SVGAGI. The V gene lost 4 bases and the J gene lost 0 bases, with 13 bases spanning the gap. For the CDR3, the DNA is TGTGCCAGCAGTTCTGACTTTACAGGCTCTGGAAACACCATATATTTT. Its protein is CASSSDFTGSGNTIYF.

The chain couples TRBV11-3 to TRBJ2-1; 8 positions agree with TRBD1. Trimming removed 3 bases from V and 8 bases from J; junction bases left unmatched: 9. CDR1 and CDR2 from the germline V gene are SGHNT and YENEEA. The CDR3 has 15 amino acids. The CDR3 sequence: CASSFVGQGTDEQFF. CDR3 DNA sequence: TGTGCCAGCAGCTTCGTCGGACAGGGCACAGATGAGCAGTTCTTC.

As to this clone: In the same sample, other DNA sequences code for this CDR3. V usage is TRBV30 and J usage is TRBJ2-2; the match to TRBD1 covers 7 bases. The length of the CDR3 is 13 residues. V lost 1 base and J lost 5; bases outside the gene matches: 1. Germline CDR1 reads GTSNPN; CDR2 reads SVGIG (reference sequence). CDR3 in DNA: TGTGCCTGGAGTGGACAGGGAACCGGGGAGCTGTTTTTT. Protein sequence: CAWSGQGTGELFF.

V is TRBV5-1 and J is TRBJ2-3, with TRBD1 matching over 7 bases. In germline, CDR1 is SGHRS, CDR2 YFSETQ. The CDR3 loop spans 15 amino acids. J gave up 4 bases and V 2 bases, and 7 bases lay outside the gene matches. The CDR3 DNA reads as TGCGCCAGCAGCTTAGGACAGGTCACGTCAGATACGCAGTATTTT. It is translated as CASSLGQVTSDTQYF.

This clone was picked up a small number of times. The chain links TRBV7-9 to TRBJ2-7, with TRBD1 identical over 11 bases. CDR3 size: 14 residues. From germline, CDR1 is SEHNR and CDR2 FQNEAQ (reference sequence). V was pared by 6 bases and J by 5 bases, with 6 bases of the junction left unmatched. The CDR3 sequence is CASSRDRGLHEQYF. The CDR3 coding sequence is TGTGCCAGCAGTCGGGACAGGGGGTTGCACGAGCAGTACTTC.

The chain combines TRBV12-3 or TRBV12-4 with TRBJ1-1, with unresolved D. CDR3 size: 13 residues. Trimming removed 6 bases from V and 1 base from J, with 9 bases in between. CDR3 sequence (DNA): TGTGCCAGCAGCCGTACAGAGAACACTGAAGCTTTCTTT. Amino acids: CASSRTENTEAFF.

This chain connects TRBV29-1 to TRBJ1-1, with 9 bases aligning to TRBD1. CDR1 and CDR2 from the germline V gene are SQVTM and ANQGSEA. The ends lost 5 bases at V and 5 bases at J; junction bases unmatched: 6. CDR3 length: 13 amino acids. For the CDR3, the DNA is TGCAGCGTTTCCGGGACAGGGCATACTGAAGCTTTCTTT. This sequence encodes CSVSGTGHTEAFF. The entire variable domain, with the rest obtained from reference TRBV29-1 and TRBJ1-1, is as follows: SAVISQKPSRDICQRGTSLTIQCQVDSQVTMMFWYRQQPGQSLTLIATANQGSEATYESGFVIDKFPISRPNLTFSTLTVSNMSPEDSSIYLCSVSGTGHTEAFFGQGTRLTVV.

V usage is TRBV5-1 and J usage is TRBJ2-1; 16 nucleotides match TRBD2. Unmatched junction bases numbered 9, after V lost 4 bases and J lost 2 bases. The CDR3 is 19 residues long. The germline V gene has CDR1 SGHRS and CDR2 YFSETQ. The CDR3 DNA is TGCGCCAGCAGCGCCCCCGGGACTAGCGGGGGGGCAGCCTACAATGAGCAGTTCTTC. Protein sequence: CASSAPGTSGGAAYNEQFF.

The CDR3 DNA sequence: TGCAGCCTGGTGGGGCCCAGCACAGATACGCAGTATTTT. It specifies CSLVGPSTDTQYF. V and J are TRBV29-1 and TRBJ2-3; perhaps TRBD1 as D (5 bases). The CDR3 consists of 13 residues. CDR1 is SQVTM and CDR2 is ANQGSEA in the germline V gene. V was clipped by 8 bases and J by 0 bases, with 12 bases between them.

The chain is built from TRBV19 and TRBJ1-3; D is undetermined. CDR3 length equals 14 residues. Germline V gives CDR1 LNHDA, CDR2 SQIVND (reference sequence). The V end lost 7 bases, the J end lost 0 bases, and 10 bases lay between the germline ends. The CDR3, as DNA: TGTGCCAGTACCCAGGATTTCTCTGGAAACACCATATATTTT. It yields the protein CASTQDFSGNTIYF.

This clone has more than one count but fewer than ten. This chain uses TRBV5-1 with TRBJ2-2, with 8 bases identical to TRBD2. Germline values: CDR1 SGHRS, CDR2 YFSETQ. CDR3 length: 16 amino acids. Trimming took 3 bases from V and 5 from J; bases not matched to a gene: 9. The CDR3 nucleotides are TGCGCCAGCAGCTATCCGGGACTAGTAGCAACCGGGGAGCTGTTTTTT. Its translation: CASSYPGLVATGELFF.

The chain combines TRBV11-2 with TRBJ1-1; unclear D gene. Trimming removed 5 bases from V and 6 bases from J, with 19 bases in between. The CDR3 totals 15 residues. Germline values: CDR1 SGHAT, CDR2 FQNNGV. The CDR3 protein is CASSARVDGSAEAFF. The CDR3 region has the DNA TGTGCCAGCAGCGCCCGGGTGGATGGTTCCGCTGAAGCTTTCTTT.